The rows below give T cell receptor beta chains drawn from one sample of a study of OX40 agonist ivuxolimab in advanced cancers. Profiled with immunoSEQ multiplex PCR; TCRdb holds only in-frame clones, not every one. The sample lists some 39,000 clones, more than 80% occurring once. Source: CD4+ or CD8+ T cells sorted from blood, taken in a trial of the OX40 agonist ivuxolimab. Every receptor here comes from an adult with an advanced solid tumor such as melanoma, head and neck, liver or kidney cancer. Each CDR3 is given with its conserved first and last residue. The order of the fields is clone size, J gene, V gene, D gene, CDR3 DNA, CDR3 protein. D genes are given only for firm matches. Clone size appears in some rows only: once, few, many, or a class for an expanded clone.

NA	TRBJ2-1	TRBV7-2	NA	TGTGCCAGCAGCTCCGGACGACCACGGGGCAATGAGCAGTTCTTC	CASSSGRPRGNEQFF
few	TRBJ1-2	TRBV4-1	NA	TGCGCCAGCAGCCCTTCGGACACGAACTATGGCTACACCTTC	CASSPSDTNYGYTF
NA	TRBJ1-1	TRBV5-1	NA	TGCGCCAGCAGCTTGGTTTCGGGGAGACAGAACACTGAAGCTTTCTTT	CASSLVSGRQNTEAFF
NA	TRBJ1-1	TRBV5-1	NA	TGCGCCAGCAGCTTGGTTGGGGTAGAGAACACTGAAGCTTTCTTT	CASSLVGVENTEAFF
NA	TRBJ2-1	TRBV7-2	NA	TGTGCCAGCAGCTTGGGGCGCGACAATGAGCAGTTCTTC	CASSLGRDNEQFF
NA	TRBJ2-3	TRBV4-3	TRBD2	TGCGCCAGCAGCCAGGAGACTAGCGGGAGGTTCATTCGGATCACAGATACGCAGTATTTT	CASSQETSGRFIRITDTQYF
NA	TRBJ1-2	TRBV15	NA	TGTGCCACCAGCAGAGATCTAACCCTTCACGCTGGCTACACCTTC	CATSRDLTLHAGYTF
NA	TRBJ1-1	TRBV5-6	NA	TGTGCCAGCAGCTTGGGGGCAGGGAAGACTGAAGCTTTCTTT	CASSLGAGKTEAFF
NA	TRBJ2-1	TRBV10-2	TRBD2	TGCGCCAGCAGGGCGACTAGCGGGAGGGCCATAGGTTACAATGAGCAGTTCTTC	CASRATSGRAIGYNEQFF
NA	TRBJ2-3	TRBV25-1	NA	TGTGCCAGCAGAGGGGGGAAGAGCACAGATACGCAGTATTTT	CASRGGKSTDTQYF
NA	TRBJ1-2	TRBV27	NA	TGTGCCAGCAGTTTATCAACTCGTATAAGCCGGGGTGGCTACACCTTC	CASSLSTRISRGGYTF
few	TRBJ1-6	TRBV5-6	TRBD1	TGTGCCAGCAGCTTCTCAGGGGGCAAAGCCCTCCACTTT	CASSFSGGKALHF
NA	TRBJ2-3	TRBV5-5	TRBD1	TGTGCCAGCAGCGCGGGACAGGGAAATAGGGATACGCAGTATTTT	CASSAGQGNRDTQYF